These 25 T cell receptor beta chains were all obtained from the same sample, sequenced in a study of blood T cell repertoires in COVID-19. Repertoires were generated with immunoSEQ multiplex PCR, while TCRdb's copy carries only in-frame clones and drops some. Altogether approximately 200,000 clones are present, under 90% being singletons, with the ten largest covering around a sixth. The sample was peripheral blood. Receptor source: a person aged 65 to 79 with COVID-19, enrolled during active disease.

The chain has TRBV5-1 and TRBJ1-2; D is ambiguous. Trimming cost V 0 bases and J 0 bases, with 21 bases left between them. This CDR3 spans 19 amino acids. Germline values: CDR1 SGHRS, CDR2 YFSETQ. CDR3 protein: CASSLAIVWEESTNYGYTF. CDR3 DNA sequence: TGCGCCAGCAGCTTGGCCATAGTTTGGGAGGAAAGCACTAACTATGGCTACACCTTC.

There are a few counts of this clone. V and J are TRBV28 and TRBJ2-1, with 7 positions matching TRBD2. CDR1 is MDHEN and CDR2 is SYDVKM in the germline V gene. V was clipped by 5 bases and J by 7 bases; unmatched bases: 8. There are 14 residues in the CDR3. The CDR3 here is CASSLSGIGNEQFF. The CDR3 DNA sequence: TGTGCCAGCAGTCTGAGCGGGATAGGGAATGAGCAGTTCTTC.

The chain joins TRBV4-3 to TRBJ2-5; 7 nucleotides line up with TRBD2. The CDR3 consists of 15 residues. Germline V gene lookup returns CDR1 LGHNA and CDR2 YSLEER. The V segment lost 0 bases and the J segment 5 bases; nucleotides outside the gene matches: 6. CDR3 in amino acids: CASSQDWGGGETQYF. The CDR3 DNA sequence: TGCGCCAGCAGCCAAGATTGGGGGGGAGGGGAGACCCAGTACTTC.

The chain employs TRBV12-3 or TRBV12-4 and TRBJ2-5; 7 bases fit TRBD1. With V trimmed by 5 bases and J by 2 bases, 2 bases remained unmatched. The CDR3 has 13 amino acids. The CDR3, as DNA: TGTGCCAGCAGTCGGGACAGACAAGAGACCCAGTACTTC. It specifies CASSRDRQETQYF.

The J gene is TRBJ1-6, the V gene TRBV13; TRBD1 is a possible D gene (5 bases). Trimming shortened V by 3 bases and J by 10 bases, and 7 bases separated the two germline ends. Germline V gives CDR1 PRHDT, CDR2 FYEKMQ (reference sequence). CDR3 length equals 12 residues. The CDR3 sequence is CASSFRVSPLHF. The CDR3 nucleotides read TGTGCCAGCAGCTTCAGGGTCTCACCCCTCCACTTT. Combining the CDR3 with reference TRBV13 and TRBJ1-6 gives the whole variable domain AAGVIQSPRHLIKEKRETATLKCYPIPRHDTVYWYQQGPGQDPQFLISFYEKMQSDKGSIPDRFSAQQFSDYHSELNMSSLELGDSALYFCASSFRVSPLHFGNGTRLTVT.

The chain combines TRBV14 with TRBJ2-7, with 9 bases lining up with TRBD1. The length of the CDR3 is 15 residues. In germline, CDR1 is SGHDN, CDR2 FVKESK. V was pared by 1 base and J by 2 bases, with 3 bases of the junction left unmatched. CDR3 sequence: CASSQAGQGTYEQYF. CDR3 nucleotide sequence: TGTGCCAGCAGCCAAGCGGGACAGGGCACCTACGAGCAGTACTTC.

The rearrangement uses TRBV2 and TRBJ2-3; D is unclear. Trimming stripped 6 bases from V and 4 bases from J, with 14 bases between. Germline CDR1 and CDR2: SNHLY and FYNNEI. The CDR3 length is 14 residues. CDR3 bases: TGTGCCAGCAGATGGCTTATCCGGGCAGATACGCAGTATTTT. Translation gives CASRWLIRADTQYF.

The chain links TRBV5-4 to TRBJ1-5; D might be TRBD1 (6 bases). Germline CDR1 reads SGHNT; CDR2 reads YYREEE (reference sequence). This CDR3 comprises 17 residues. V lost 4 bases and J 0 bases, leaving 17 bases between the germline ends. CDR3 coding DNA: TGTGCCAGCAGCCTGATTGGACAGCTCACTAGCAATCAGCCCCAGCATTTT. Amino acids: CASSLIGQLTSNQPQHF.

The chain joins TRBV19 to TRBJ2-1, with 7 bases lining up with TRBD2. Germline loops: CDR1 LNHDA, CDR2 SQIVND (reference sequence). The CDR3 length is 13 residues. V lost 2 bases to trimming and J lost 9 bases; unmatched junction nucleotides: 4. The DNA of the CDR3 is TGTGCCAGTAGTATACGGGGGGTCACTGAGCAGTTCTTC. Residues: CASSIRGVTEQFF.

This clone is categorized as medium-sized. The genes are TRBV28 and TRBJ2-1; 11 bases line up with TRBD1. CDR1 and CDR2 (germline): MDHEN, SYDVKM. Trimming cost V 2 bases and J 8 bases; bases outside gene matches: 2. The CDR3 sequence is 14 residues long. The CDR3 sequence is CASSLMGQGDEQFF. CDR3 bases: TGTGCCAGCAGTTTAATGGGACAGGGGGATGAGCAGTTCTTC. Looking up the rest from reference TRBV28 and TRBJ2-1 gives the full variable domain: DVKVTQSSRYLVKRTGEKVFLECVQDMDHENMFWYRQDPGLGLRLIYFSYDVKMKEKGDIPEGYSVSREKKERFSLILESASTNQTSMYLCASSLMGQGDEQFFGPGTRLTVL.

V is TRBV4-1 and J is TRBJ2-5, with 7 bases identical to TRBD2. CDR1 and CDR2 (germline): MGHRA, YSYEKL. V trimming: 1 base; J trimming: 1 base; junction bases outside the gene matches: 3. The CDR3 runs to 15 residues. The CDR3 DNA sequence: TGCGCCAGCAGCCAAGTACGGACTAGCCAAGAGACCCAGTACTTC. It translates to CASSQVRTSQETQYF.

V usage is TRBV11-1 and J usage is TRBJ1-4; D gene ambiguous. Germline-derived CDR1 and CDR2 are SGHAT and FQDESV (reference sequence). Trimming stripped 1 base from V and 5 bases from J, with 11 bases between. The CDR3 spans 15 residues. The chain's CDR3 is CASSLGGQSNEKLFF. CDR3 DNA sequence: TGTGCCAGCAGCTTAGGTGGTCAGTCGAATGAAAAACTGTTTTTT.

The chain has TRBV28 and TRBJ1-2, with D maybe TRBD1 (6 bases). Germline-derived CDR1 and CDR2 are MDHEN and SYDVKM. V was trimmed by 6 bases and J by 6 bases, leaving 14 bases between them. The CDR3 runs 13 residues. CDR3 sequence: CASRSHDRHGYTF. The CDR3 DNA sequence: TGTGCCAGCAGATCACACGACAGGCATGGCTACACCTTC.

Written as DNA, the CDR3 is TGTGCCAGCAGCAAGGGACAGGGATACTATAGGAATGAGCAGTTCTTC. This sequence encodes CASSKGQGYYRNEQFF. The chain joins TRBV5-6 to TRBJ2-1, with TRBD1 identical over 9 bases. In germline, CDR1 is SGHDT, CDR2 YYEEEE. J lost 7 bases, V lost 4 bases, and 12 bases had no gene match. This CDR3 is 16 amino acids long.

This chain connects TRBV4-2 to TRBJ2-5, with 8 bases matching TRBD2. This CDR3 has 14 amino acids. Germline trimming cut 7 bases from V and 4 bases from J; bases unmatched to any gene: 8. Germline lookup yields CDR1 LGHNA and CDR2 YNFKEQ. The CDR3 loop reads CASTSGGRRETQYF. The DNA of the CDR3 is TGTGCCAGCACCAGCGGGGGACGTCGAGAGACCCAGTACTTC.

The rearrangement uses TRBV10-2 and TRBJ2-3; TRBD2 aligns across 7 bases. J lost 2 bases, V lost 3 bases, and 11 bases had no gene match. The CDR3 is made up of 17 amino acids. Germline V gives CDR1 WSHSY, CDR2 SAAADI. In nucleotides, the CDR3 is TGCGCCAGCAGTGAATTCAGGGCGGGAGCCACCACAGATACGCAGTATTTT. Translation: CASSEFRAGATTDTQYF.

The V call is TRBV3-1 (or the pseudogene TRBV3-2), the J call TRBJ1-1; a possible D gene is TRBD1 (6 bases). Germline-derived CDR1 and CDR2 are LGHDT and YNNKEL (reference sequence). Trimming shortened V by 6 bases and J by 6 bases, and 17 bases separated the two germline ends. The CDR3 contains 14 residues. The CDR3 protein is CASSPTQGDSEAFF. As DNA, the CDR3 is TGTGCCAGCAGTCCGACACAGGGAGACTCTGAAGCTTTCTTT.

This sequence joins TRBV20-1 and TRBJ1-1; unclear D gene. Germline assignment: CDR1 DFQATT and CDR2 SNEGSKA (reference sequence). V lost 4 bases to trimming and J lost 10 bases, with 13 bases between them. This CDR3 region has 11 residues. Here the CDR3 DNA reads TGCAGTGCTAAGATTCTACGGGGAGCTTTCTTT. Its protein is CSAKILRGAFF.

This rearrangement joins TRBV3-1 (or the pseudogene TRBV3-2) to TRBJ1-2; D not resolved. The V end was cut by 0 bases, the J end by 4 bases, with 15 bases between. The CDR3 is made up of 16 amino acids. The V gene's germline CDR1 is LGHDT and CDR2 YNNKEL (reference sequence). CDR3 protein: CASSQDTGRIVYGYTF. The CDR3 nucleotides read TGTGCCAGCAGCCAAGATACTGGGCGAATCGTCTATGGCTACACCTTC.

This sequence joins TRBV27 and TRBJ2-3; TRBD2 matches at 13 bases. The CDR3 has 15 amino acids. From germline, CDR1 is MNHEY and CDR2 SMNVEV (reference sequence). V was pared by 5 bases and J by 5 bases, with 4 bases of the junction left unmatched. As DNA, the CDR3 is TGTGCCAGCAGTCAAAGGACTAGCGGGGGAGATACGCAGTATTTT. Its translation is CASSQRTSGGDTQYF.

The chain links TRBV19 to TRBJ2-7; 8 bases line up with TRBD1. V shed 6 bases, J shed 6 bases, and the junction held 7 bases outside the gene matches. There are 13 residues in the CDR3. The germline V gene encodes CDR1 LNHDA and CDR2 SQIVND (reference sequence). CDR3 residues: CASRDRVWGEQYF. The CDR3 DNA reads TGTGCCAGTAGGGACAGGGTATGGGGCGAGCAGTACTTC. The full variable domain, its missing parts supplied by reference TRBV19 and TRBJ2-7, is DGGITQSPKYLFRKEGQNVTLSCEQNLNHDAMYWYRQDPGQGLRLIYYSQIVNDFQKGDIAEGYSVSREKKESFPLTVTSAQKNPTAFYLCASRDRVWGEQYFGPGTRLTVT.

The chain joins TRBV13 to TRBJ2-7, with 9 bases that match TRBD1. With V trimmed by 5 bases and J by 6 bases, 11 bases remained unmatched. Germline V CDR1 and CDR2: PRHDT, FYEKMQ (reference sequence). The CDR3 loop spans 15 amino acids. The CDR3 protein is CASSPEGTGFFEQYF. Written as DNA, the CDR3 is TGTGCCAGCAGCCCCGAAGGGACAGGGTTTTTCGAGCAGTACTTC.

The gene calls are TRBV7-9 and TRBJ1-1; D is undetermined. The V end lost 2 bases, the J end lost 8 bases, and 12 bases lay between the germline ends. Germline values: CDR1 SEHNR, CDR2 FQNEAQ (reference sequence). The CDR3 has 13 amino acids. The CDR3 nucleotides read TGTGCCAGCAGCTTAAAACCCCCGAGGGAAGCTTTCTTT. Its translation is CASSLKPPREAFF.

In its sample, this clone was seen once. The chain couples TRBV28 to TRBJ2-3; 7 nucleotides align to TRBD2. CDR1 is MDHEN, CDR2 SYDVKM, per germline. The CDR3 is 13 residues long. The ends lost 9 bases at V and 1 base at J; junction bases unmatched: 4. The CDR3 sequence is CASGGGGTDTQYF. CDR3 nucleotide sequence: TGTGCCAGTGGGGGGGGTGGCACAGATACGCAGTATTTT.

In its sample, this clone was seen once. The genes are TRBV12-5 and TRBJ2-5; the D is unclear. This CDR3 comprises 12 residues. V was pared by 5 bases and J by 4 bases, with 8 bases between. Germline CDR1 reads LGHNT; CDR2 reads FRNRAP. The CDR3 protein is CASGPRIETQYF. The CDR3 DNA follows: TGTGCTAGTGGTCCCAGGATAGAGACCCAGTACTTC.